This TCR beta chain was obtained from a study of CD8+ T cells in alopecia areata. For the study at large: For the treated group, dosing was oral tofacitinib at 5 to 10 mg twice daily. The tofacitinib course ran for 6 to 18 months and was followed by 6 months off drug.

Punch biopsies of lesional scalp, plus peripheral blood, were taken from alopecia areata patients. Points on this clone: Its antigen is currently unknown.

General study findings and limits: Sequences from scalp samples also cover resident alphabeta T cells of normal skin.

V dropped 5 bases and J dropped 8; count of bases not matched to a gene: 11. This CDR3 comprises 16 residues. Looked up from germline, CDR1 is SGHNT and CDR2 is YENEEA. Isolated RNA was reverse transcribed into cDNA used as the sequencing template. The assay was immunoSEQ multiplex PCR, and TCRdb's table has in-frame clones only and misses some. Of 140,000 to 150,000 clones detected, about 47% appear once; the ten largest clones hold over 0.85%. The genes are TRBV11-3 and TRBJ2-2; 10 bases map to TRBD1. The TCR originated in a human donor with alopecia areata. The specimen comprised CD4+ T cells sorted from blood, sampled at week 0. The CDR3 nucleotides read TGTGCCAGCAGCCACTGGGGACAGGGGTTTGGTGGGGAGCTGTTTTTT. Protein sequence: CASSHWGQGFGGELFF.